Given below is one TCR beta chain in context. This CDR3 is 19 amino acids long. Germline V gene lookup returns CDR1 LGHDT and CDR2 YNNKEL (reference sequence). Trimming removed 0 bases from V and 8 bases from J, with 25 bases in between. These data belong to a study of T cell responses to AZD1222 COVID-19 vaccine. Profiling relied on immunoSEQ multiplex PCR, and the TCRdb table lists in-frame clones only, not all of them. There are around 140,000 clones in the sample; 80% to 95% occur only once, and around 3.5% lies in the top ten. The J gene is TRBJ1-4, the V gene TRBV3-1 (or the pseudogene TRBV3-2), with D possibly being TRBD1 (6 bases). This receptor was taken from an adult who received the AZD1222 COVID-19 vaccine. Sequencing was performed on peripheral blood, taken 28 days after the second AZD1222 dose. CDR3 region: CASSQDLGAVRGAREKLFF. The CDR3 nucleotides are TGTGCCAGCAGCCAAGACCTGGGTGCAGTACGGGGGGCTCGGGAAAAACTGTTTTTT.